This T cell receptor (beta chain) came from a study of CD8 T cells in Susac syndrome. Deletions cut 2 bases from V and 2 bases from J, with 7 bases between. Germline loops: CDR1 SGHRS, CDR2 YFSETQ. There are 14 residues in the CDR3. An amount of RNA that ranged from 0.5 to 1 ug was reverse transcribed with random hexamers. Coverage of TCR beta CDR3 amplification by immunoSEQ multiplex PCR extended to 54 Vbeta and 13 Jbeta. TCRdb called the immunoSEQ multiplex PCR reads again in MiXCR, with one record for every CDR3 protein. The profile shows some 76,000 distinct CDR3 sequences, 75% to 95% of them singletons. CD8+ and CD4+ T cells circulating in blood were sequenced for TCR beta.

The rearrangement joins TRBV5-1 to TRBJ2-2, with unresolved D. Sequencing input: CD8+ T cells from PBMCs. This receptor was identified in a human donor with multiple sclerosis. The CDR3: CASSFSGNTGELFF. Here the CDR3 DNA reads TGCGCCAGCAGCTTCTCCGGAAACACCGGGGAGCTGTTTTTT. The full variable domain, in which reference TRBV5-1 and TRBJ2-2 provide the parts outside the CDR3, is KAGVTQTPRYLIKTRGQQVTLSCSPISGHRSVSWYQQTPGQGLQFLFEYFSETQRNKGNFPGRFSGRQFSNSRSEMNVSTLELGDSALYLCASSFSGNTGELFFGEGSRLTVL.